The 21 T cell receptor beta chains reported below all come from one sample, sequenced in a study of T cell responses to AZD1222 COVID-19 vaccine. Only in-frame clones appear in the TCRdb table, and some are missing; sequencing was by immunoSEQ multiplex PCR. The sample includes roughly 100,000 clones, 85% to 90% of them seen just once. Source: peripheral blood, taken 28 days after the second AZD1222 dose. The receptor set was obtained from an adult who received the AZD1222 COVID-19 vaccine.

The chain has TRBV21-1 and TRBJ1-1; the table's D call of TRBD1 was not tested on the DNA. TRBV21-1 is a known pseudogene. The CDR3 consists of 14 residues. The DNA of the CDR3 is TGTGCCAGCATCGATGGACAGGGGGGAACTGAAGCTTTCTTT. This translates into CASIDGQGGTEAFF.

This chain uses TRBV7-2 with TRBJ2-3, with TRBD2 identical over 8 bases. The CDR3 has 17 residues. The germline V gene has CDR1 SGHTA and CDR2 FQGNSA. V was pared by 1 base and J by 3 bases, with 9 bases of the junction left unmatched. The CDR3 protein is CASSLVPSGRATDTQYF. Written as DNA, the CDR3 is TGTGCCAGCAGCTTAGTACCGAGCGGGAGAGCTACAGATACGCAGTATTTT.

This clone was counted a single time. This chain uses TRBV24-1 with TRBJ2-1; 7 nucleotides align to TRBD2. In germline, CDR1 is KGHDR, CDR2 SFDVKD. V was pared by 5 bases and J by 4 bases, with 7 bases of the junction left unmatched. The CDR3 sequence is 15 residues long. The CDR3 protein is CATSGTSDLYNEQFF. As DNA, the CDR3 is TGTGCCACCAGTGGTACTAGCGACCTGTACAATGAGCAGTTCTTC.

The chain links TRBV7-2 to TRBJ2-1; the D is unclear. Between the trimmed V and J ends, which lost 1 base and 4 bases, there was a span of 11 bases. The CDR3 spans 15 residues. Germline CDR1 and CDR2: SGHTA and FQGNSA. The DNA of the CDR3 is TGTGCCAGCAGCTTAGTAACTCCATTATACAATGAGCAGTTCTTC. Its protein is CASSLVTPLYNEQFF.

This clone has a handful of counts. V usage is TRBV7-9 and J usage is TRBJ2-4; no definite D call. The CDR3 contains 17 residues. The germline V gene encodes CDR1 SEHNR and CDR2 FQNEAQ (reference sequence). Trimming pared 6 bases from V and 2 bases from J, leaving 20 bases between. This CDR3 is CASRPPLRPATKNIQYF. The CDR3, as DNA: TGTGCCAGCAGACCACCTTTAAGGCCAGCGACCAAAAACATTCAGTACTTC.

This chain joins TRBV6-5 and TRBJ2-1, with a tentative D call TRBD1 (6 bases). The CDR3 covers 13 residues. V dropped 6 bases and J dropped 10 bases, with 16 bases sitting between them. Germline lookup yields CDR1 MNHEY and CDR2 SVGAGI. The CDR3 region is CASSQGQSREQFF. The CDR3, as DNA: TGTGCCAGCAGCCAGGGGCAGTCAAGAGAGCAGTTCTTC.

The CDR3 spells CAWSAMVGEKLFF. The CDR3 nucleotides read TGTGCCTGGAGTGCCATGGTGGGTGAAAAACTGTTTTTT. The chain links TRBV30 to TRBJ1-4; D is unclear. The CDR3 is 13 residues long. Germline V gene data show CDR1 as GTSNPN and CDR2 as SVGIG (reference sequence). V lost 1 base, J lost 7 bases, and 10 bases lay in between.

This chain connects TRBV5-6 to TRBJ2-3, with 15 bases fitting TRBD2. The CDR3 runs to 17 residues. J lost 5 bases, V lost 3 bases, and 7 bases had no gene match. Germline lookup yields CDR1 SGHDT and CDR2 YYEEEE. The CDR3 loop is CASSSGLAGGYGDTQYF. CDR3 DNA sequence: TGTGCCAGCAGCTCGGGACTAGCGGGAGGATATGGAGATACGCAGTATTTT.

The chain uses TRBV6-1 and TRBJ2-3; 11 bases agree with TRBD2. CDR1 is MNHNS, CDR2 SASEGT, per germline. Trimming cost V 3 bases and J 4 bases; bases outside gene matches: 9. The CDR3 totals 17 residues. In DNA form, the CDR3 reads TGTGCCAGCAGTGACGTTTCTAGCGGGAGGAGGTCAGATACGCAGTATTTT. Protein product: CASSDVSSGRRSDTQYF.

The chain couples TRBV9 to TRBJ2-7; either TRBD1 or TRBD2 may fit D (6 bases each). The germline CDR1 and CDR2 sequences are SGDLS and YYNGEE. V shed 0 bases and J shed 5 bases, with 15 bases lying between them. The CDR3 runs 15 residues. The CDR3 bases are TGTGCCAGCAGCGTAGAAGGACTGGGGGGCCACGAGCAGTACTTC. Protein sequence: CASSVEGLGGHEQYF. The full variable domain, completed using reference TRBV9 and TRBJ2-7, is DSGVTQTPKHLITATGQRVTLRCSPRSGDLSVYWYQQSLDQGLQFLIQYYNGEERAKGNILERFSAQQFPDLHSELNLSSLELGDSALYFCASSVEGLGGHEQYFGPGTRLTVT.

V gene TRBV19 combines with J gene TRBJ2-3; TRBD2 is a possible D gene (6 bases). The germline V and J ends were trimmed by 4 bases and 6 bases, with 26 bases remaining between them. CDR1 is LNHDA, CDR2 SQIVND, per germline (reference sequence). This CDR3 region has 18 residues. CDR3 in amino acids: CASSTPRRTGVGGDTQYF. The CDR3 DNA sequence: TGTGCCAGTAGTACCCCTCGCAGAACGGGAGTTGGTGGGGATACGCAGTATTTT.

The rearrangement uses TRBV23-1 and TRBJ2-5; no definite D call. TRBV23-1 is filed as an ORF, its function uncertain. Trimming took off 9 bases at V and 2 bases at J, with 4 bases between the two ends. CDR3 size: 10 residues. Here the CDR3 DNA reads TGCGCCAGAAAACAAGAGACCCAGTACTTC. Its protein product is CARKQETQYF.

A few counts support this clone. The chain carries TRBV5-1 and TRBJ2-7, with TRBD1 matching over 10 bases. Trimming at V came to 2 bases and at J to 2 bases, leaving 7 bases not matched to a gene. The CDR3 is 16 amino acids. Germline lookup yields CDR1 SGHRS and CDR2 YFSETQ. CDR3 amino acids: CASSFGIGQGAYEQYF. CDR3 coding DNA: TGCGCCAGCAGCTTTGGAATCGGACAGGGGGCCTACGAGCAGTACTTC. Together with reference TRBV5-1 and TRBJ2-7, the CDR3 gives the full variable domain: KAGVTQTPRYLIKTRGQQVTLSCSPISGHRSVSWYQQTPGQGLQFLFEYFSETQRNKGNFPGRFSGRQFSNSRSEMNVSTLELGDSALYLCASSFGIGQGAYEQYFGPGTRLTVT.

The V gene is TRBV23-1, the J gene TRBJ2-1, with 12 positions matching TRBD2. TRBV23-1 is labeled an ORF, and its function is uncertain. J lost 7 bases, V lost 4 bases, and 11 bases had no gene match. This CDR3 has 17 residues. The CDR3 DNA reads as TGCGCCAGCAGTCGATCCAGACTAGCGGGAGTATTGAATGAGCAGTTCTTC. As protein: CASSRSRLAGVLNEQFF.

This clone was recorded once. CDR3 sequence reads: CASSLGTGRAADTQYF. CDR3 nucleotides: TGTGCCAGCAGCTTGGGGACAGGCCGCGCTGCAGATACGCAGTATTTT. The genes are TRBV5-6 and TRBJ2-3; TRBD1 aligns across 7 bases. Unmatched junction bases numbered 8, after V lost 0 bases and J lost 4 bases. The CDR3 is 16 amino acids. CDR1 and CDR2 (germline): SGHDT, YYEEEE.

This chain connects TRBV28 to TRBJ1-2, with D unclear. This CDR3 has 13 residues. Trimming removed 8 bases at V and 8 bases at J, with 18 bases between. Looked up from germline, CDR1 is MDHEN and CDR2 is SYDVKM. This CDR3 is CASSLDFVRGYTF. DNA of the CDR3: TGTGCCAGCTCTCTGGACTTTGTACGGGGCTACACCTTC.

With regard to this clone: At one boundary the junction diverges from the germline segment, which might be a read error. The identical CDR3 is also encoded by other nucleotide sequences in the sample. This sequence joins TRBV19 and TRBJ1-1, with D possibly being TRBD1 (5 bases). The germline CDR1 and CDR2 sequences are LNHDA and SQIVND (reference sequence). This CDR3 has 16 amino acids. The CDR3 nucleotides are TGTGCTAGTACCTCCATGGCCCGGGGCATGAACACTGAAGCTTTCTTT. Its protein is CASTSMARGMNTEAFF.

The chain links TRBV7-9 to TRBJ2-3; 10 bases align to TRBD2. The V segment lost 5 bases and the J segment 1 base; nucleotides outside the gene matches: 9. This CDR3 comprises 17 residues. Germline assignment: CDR1 SEHNR and CDR2 FQNEAQ (reference sequence). CDR3 nucleotide sequence: TGTGCCAGCAGCAAGATAGTAGGACTAGCGGGCACAGATACGCAGTATTTT. Translated, it gives CASSKIVGLAGTDTQYF.

The chain combines TRBV28 with TRBJ1-3; D not resolved. Germline V lookup: CDR1 MDHEN, CDR2 SYDVKM. V was trimmed by 5 bases and J by 4 bases, leaving 6 bases between them. This CDR3 comprises 12 residues. The CDR3 reads CASSIGGNTIYF. The CDR3 region has the DNA TGTGCCAGCAGTATTGGGGGAAACACCATATATTTT.

This chain links TRBV7-2 with TRBJ1-2, with D possibly matching TRBD1 (6 bases). CDR1 SGHTA and CDR2 FQGNSA come from the germline V gene. The V end was cut by 5 bases, the J end by 8 bases, with 15 bases between. This CDR3 is 13 amino acids long. In DNA, the CDR3 is TGTGCCAGCAGCGTCGACAGGATTGGAGGCTACACCTTC. Amino acid sequence: CASSVDRIGGYTF.

The V call is TRBV5-1, the J call TRBJ2-7; 13 bases fit TRBD2. The germline V gene encodes CDR1 SGHRS and CDR2 YFSETQ. The V segment lost 3 bases and the J segment 12 bases; nucleotides outside the gene matches: 9. This CDR3 has 14 residues. This CDR3 is CASSSGLAGAPGYF. CDR3 DNA sequence: TGCGCCAGCAGCTCCGGACTAGCGGGAGCCCCTGGGTACTTC.